This T cell receptor beta chain was observed in a study of immune heterogeneity within non-small cell lung tumors. Turning to the study itself: There were several squamous cell carcinomas, approximately ten non-squamous carcinomas and 1 tumor not otherwise specified. Study-wide findings and caveats: Identical dominant CDR3 beta clonotypes were found repeatedly across the tumor sites of a single patient, and these appeared alongside high-frequency clones that were unique to particular tumor locations.

As for this clonotype: Its antigen is not known. The germline gene is not matched at one end of the junction; a read error may be the cause.

The CDR3 covers 14 residues. Germline V gene lookup returns CDR1 MNHNS and CDR2 SASEGT. The authors used roughly 650 ng of bulk tumor genomic DNA per sample as template. Several spatially distant biopsies were obtained per primary tumor intraoperatively. Curative surgery was performed on patients who had untreated, newly diagnosed non-small cell lung cancer. For the TCR beta CDR3, multiplex PCR with 32 V and 13 J primers performed the amplification. TCRdb fed the multiplex PCR reads into MiXCR, producing one record per CDR3 protein. Here the sample spans 9,400 or so distinct CDR3 sequences, 25% to 40% being singletons.

The receptor comes from a man in his 60s with non-small cell lung cancer. The sample taken for sequencing was lung tumor tissue. The rearrangement links TRBV6-1 to TRBJ2-7; D is unclear. The CDR3 here is CAGSERDLGYEQYF. The CDR3 DNA reads as TGTGCCGGCAGTGAAAGGGATCTGGGCTACGAGCAGTACTTC.